This entry features one TCR beta chain sequence. Its antigen is unidentified. These data are taken from a study of cytomegalovirus exposure and HLA in healthy donors. Study-level background: Among about 179 million T cells, an earlier analysis found roughly 120 million unique TCR beta sequences. Overall study findings and caveats: By HLA locus, TCR association rates varied in a later analysis, with DRB1 showing the most and HLA-C the fewest. It emerged from a later analysis that several of the most significant clusters appeared to be linked to common viral pathogens. Earlier analysis found most TCR beta V segments productive about 87% or about 30% of the time.

This CDR3 is built from 14 residues. The V gene lost 5 bases and the J gene lost 1 base, with 11 bases spanning the gap. Germline V gives CDR1 SGHRS, CDR2 YFSETQ. The PCR had 60 Vbeta and 13 Jbeta primers. The table came from immunoSEQ multiplex PCR; TCRdb's copy has only in-frame clones and leaves some out. This table holds about 130,000 clones, about 83% found once. This sequence originates from a woman in her 30s in good health and CMV-seronegative. The sequenced material came from PBMCs. The V gene is TRBV5-1, the J gene TRBJ2-3; D uncertain. The CDR3 nucleotides are TGCGCCAGCAGAGGTACCCTAGGCACAGATACGCAGTATTTT. It yields the protein CASRGTLGTDTQYF.